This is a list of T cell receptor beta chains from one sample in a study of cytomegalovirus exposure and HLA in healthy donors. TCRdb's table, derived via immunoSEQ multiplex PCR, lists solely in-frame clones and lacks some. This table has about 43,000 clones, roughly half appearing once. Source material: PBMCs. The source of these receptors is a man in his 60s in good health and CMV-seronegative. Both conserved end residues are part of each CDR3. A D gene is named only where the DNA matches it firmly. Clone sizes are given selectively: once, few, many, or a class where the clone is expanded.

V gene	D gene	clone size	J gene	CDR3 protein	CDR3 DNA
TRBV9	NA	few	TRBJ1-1	CASSVEAGTEAFF	TGTGCCAGCAGCGTAGAAGCAGGGACTGAAGCTTTCTTT
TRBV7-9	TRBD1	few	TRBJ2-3	CASSFTGGRDTQYF	TGTGCCAGCAGCTTTACAGGGGGTAGAGATACGCAGTATTTT
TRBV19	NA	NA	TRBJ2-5	CASSITSPGETQYF	TGTGCCAGTAGTATTACTAGCCCTGGCGAGACCCAGTACTTC
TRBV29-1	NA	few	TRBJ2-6	CSVEDLQARGANVLTF	TGCAGCGTTGAAGATCTTCAGGCAAGGGGGGCCAACGTCCTGACTTTC
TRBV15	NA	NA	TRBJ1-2	CATSRAEQSYGYTF	TGTGCCACCAGCAGAGCGGAGCAATCCTATGGCTACACCTTC
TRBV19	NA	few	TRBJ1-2	CASSASPRNYGYTF	TGTGCCAGTAGTGCATCCCCCAGAAATTATGGCTACACCTTC
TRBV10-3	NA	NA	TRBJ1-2	CAARAGDVYGYTF	TGTGCCGCAAGGGCAGGGGACGTGTACGGCTACACCTTC
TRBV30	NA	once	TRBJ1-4	CAWSWAGNEKLFF	TGTGCCTGGAGTTGGGCAGGAAATGAAAAACTGTTTTTT
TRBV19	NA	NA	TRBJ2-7	CASSPRTNEQYF	TGTGCCAGTAGTCCGCGGACAAACGAGCAGTACTTC
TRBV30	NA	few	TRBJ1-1	CAWRGRGRFAKAEAFF	TGTGCCTGGAGGGGGCGGGGCAGGTTTGCGAAGGCTGAAGCTTTCTTT
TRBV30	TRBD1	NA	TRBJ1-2	CAWSHRGNYGYTF	TGTGCCTGGTCCCACAGGGGGAACTATGGCTACACCTTC
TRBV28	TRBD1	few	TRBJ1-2	CASVGRDRDAYTF	TGTGCCAGCGTTGGCCGGGACAGGGACGCCTACACCTTC
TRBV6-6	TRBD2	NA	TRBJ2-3	CASSPGTSGSGTQYF	TGTGCCAGCAGCCCCGGGACTAGCGGTTCCGGTACGCAGTATTTT
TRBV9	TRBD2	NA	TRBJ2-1	CASSVGRLAGGDNEQFF	TGTGCCAGCAGCGTGGGCAGACTAGCGGGAGGGGACAATGAGCAGTTCTTC
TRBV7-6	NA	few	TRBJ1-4	CASSLTSSGEEKLFF	TGTGCCAGCAGCTTAACCTCCTCGGGGGAAGAAAAACTGTTTTTT
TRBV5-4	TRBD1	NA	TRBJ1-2	CASSSTGSYGYTF	TGTGCCAGCAGTTCGACAGGGTCCTATGGCTACACCTTC